This T cell receptor beta chain stems from a study of T-cell memory formation after mild COVID-19. The CDR3 spans 17 residues. The ends were cut back, 0 bases at V and 4 bases at J, with 15 bases in the middle. Germline CDR1 and CDR2: LGHDT and YNNKEL (reference sequence). With constant-segment primers, 5'RACE yielded cDNA libraries of TCR alpha and TCR beta that carried sample barcodes and UMIs. Via MiXCR, TCRdb re-called the 5' RACE reads, giving one row per CDR3 protein. The sample contains roughly 300,000 distinct CDR3 sequences, approximately 8.4% of which appear only once. This clonotype showed up just a few times.

This rearrangement joins TRBV3-1 to TRBJ2-2; unclear D gene. This clonotype was obtained from a young man who had mild COVID-19 (a few samples of this study predate the infection). Cell type and time point are not known. Specimen: PBMCs or a T cell subset sorted from them (not recorded which). CDR3 DNA: TGTGCCAGCAGCCAAGATGGCGGCAGGTCGAGCACCGGGGAGCTGTTTTTT. This encodes CASSQDGGRSSTGELFF.